The present TCR beta chain was sequenced within a study of response to subunit inactivated influenza vaccine. General study findings and limits: Authors proposed each seasonal influenza vaccination draws in few new T cells.

One entry per CDR3 protein, called by TCRdb with MiXCR from the RT-PCR reads. This table holds about 170,000 distinct CDR3 sequences, about 10% found once. In its sample, this clonotype was seen once. Its target is unknown. This CDR3 region has 14 residues. V was trimmed by 5 bases and J by 7 bases, leaving 15 bases between them. The sample consisted of CD8+ T cells sorted from PBMCs, taken about 23 months after vaccination. The rearrangement uses TRBV12-3 or TRBV12-4 and TRBJ2-1; D perhaps matches TRBD1 (5 bases). This TCR was sampled from a man aged 45 to 70 who received an inactivated influenza vaccine. CDR3 in amino acids: CASSPKSAGNEQFF. The CDR3 nucleotides read TGTGCCAGCAGTCCAAAAAGTGCAGGGAATGAGCAGTTCTTC.